The 3 T cell receptor beta chains in this list originate from one sample, sequenced in a study of shared T cell receptors in the human thymus (dated by TCRdb to the early 2020s). Library method: the immunoSEQ multiplex PCR assay. Drawn from immuneACCESS, this table holds only the in-frame rearrangements with V and J called that TCRdb kept. Clones are partly lost; checked studies trace under half to an unresolved V gene and leave the rest unexplained. The sample includes hundreds of thousands of clones, with approximately 87% observed a single time. The ten largest clones represent 0.009% to 0.0095% of the sample. These same data were also listed under a study on human thymus T cells.

Specimen: thymocytes. All receptors come from a boy younger than two with a congenital heart defect. Donor details come from another sample of the same person, matched by shared clones.

This chain links TRBV30 with TRBJ2-7, with 8 bases that match TRBD1. The CDR3 loop spans 15 amino acids. Trimming took 3 bases from V and 2 from J; bases not matched to a gene: 9. Germline V gene data show CDR1 as GTSNPN and CDR2 as SVGIG (reference sequence). This chain's CDR3 is CAWSGGTGRTYEQYF. The CDR3 DNA is TGTGCCTGGAGCGGTGGGACAGGCCGAACCTACGAGCAGTACTTC. The whole variable domain, filled in from reference TRBV30 and TRBJ2-7, reads SQTIHQWPATLVQPVGSPLSLECTVEGTSNPNLYWYRQAAGRGLQLLFYSVGIGQISSEVPQNLSASRPQDRQFILSSKKLLLSDSGFYLCAWSGGTGRTYEQYFGPGTRLTVT.

V is TRBV7-9 and J is TRBJ2-2; D is possibly TRBD2 (6 bases). CDR1 and CDR2 from the germline V gene are SEHNR and FQNEAQ (reference sequence). V lost 1 base, J lost 2 bases, and 8 bases lay in between. The CDR3 covers 15 residues. CDR3 loop: CASSLVGGNTGELFF. In DNA, the CDR3 is TGTGCCAGCAGCTTAGTGGGAGGAAACACCGGGGAGCTGTTTTTT.

The chain employs TRBV9 and TRBJ2-2; TRBD1 matches at 8 bases. The ends lost 1 base at V and 1 base at J; junction bases unmatched: 3. Germline-derived CDR1 and CDR2 are SGDLS and YYNGEE. The CDR3 sequence is 16 residues long. The CDR3 nucleotides read TGTGCCAGCAGCGTACAGGGACAGGAGAACACCGGGGAGCTGTTTTTT. Its translation is CASSVQGQENTGELFF.